These 8 T cell receptor beta chains came from one sample sequenced in a study of blood T cells in healthy people across ages. Then a second PCR, running roughly 7 to 11 cycles, was carried out with a sample-barcoded 5' primer and a J-beta primer mix. TCRdb processed the 5' RACE reads anew with MiXCR; each CDR3 protein has one entry. Of about 800,000 distinct CDR3 sequences listed, roughly 25% are singletons. These data are also associated with another study on T cells of mothers and their children.

The sequenced material came from blood. These receptors originate from a boy younger than 18 in good health.

The gene calls are TRBV20-1 and TRBJ1-5, with D possibly being TRBD1 (5 bases). CDR3 length: 15 residues. Trimming removed 0 bases from V and 0 bases from J, with 9 bases in between. Germline assignment: CDR1 DFQATT and CDR2 SNEGSKA (reference sequence). The CDR3 reads CSARESGYSNQPQHF. The CDR3 DNA reads as TGCAGTGCTAGAGAGTCAGGGTATAGCAATCAGCCCCAGCATTTT.

The V gene is TRBV4-3, the J gene TRBJ2-2; no reliable D call. Germline-derived CDR1 and CDR2 are LGHNA and YSLEER. The CDR3 consists of 13 residues. The V end was cut by 1 base, the J end by 4 bases, with 4 bases between. CDR3 residues: CASSQAPTGELFF. CDR3 DNA: TGCGCCAGCAGCCAAGCCCCCACCGGGGAGCTGTTTTTT.

This clonotype has a handful of counts. The V call is TRBV20-1, the J call TRBJ2-5; TRBD1 agrees at 8 bases. Germline V gene data show CDR1 as DFQATT and CDR2 as SNEGSKA (reference sequence). The length of the CDR3 is 15 residues. Germline trimming cut 2 bases from V and 5 bases from J; bases unmatched to any gene: 10. The CDR3 DNA follows: TGCAGTGCTAGACGGCCAGGGGGCGTTTGGGAGACCCAGTACTTC. This sequence encodes CSARRPGGVWETQYF.

This clonotype has at least ten counts. The rearrangement joins TRBV27 to TRBJ2-5; D is unclear. CDR3 length: 15 amino acids. In germline, CDR1 is MNHEY, CDR2 SMNVEV (reference sequence). The V end was cut by 3 bases, the J end by 4 bases, with 15 bases between. CDR3 sequence: CASSLEPTGRETQYF. The CDR3 region has the DNA TGTGCCAGCAGTTTGGAACCCACCGGGCGAGAGACCCAGTACTTC.

The chain employs TRBV5-1 and TRBJ1-2; D remains ambiguous. Germline V lookup: CDR1 SGHRS, CDR2 YFSETQ. The length of the CDR3 is 14 residues. V was shortened by 4 bases and J by 11 bases, with 21 bases between the two germline ends. The DNA for the CDR3 is TGCGCCAGCAGCGTCGGAGATGGGTCTGCCCTATACACCTTC. Its translation is CASSVGDGSALYTF.

This clonotype was counted a few times. DNA of the CDR3: TGTGCCAGCAGCTTAGCGGCAGGGAATGGCTACACCTTC. This sequence encodes CASSLAAGNGYTF. The chain is built from TRBV7-2 and TRBJ1-2, with D possibly matching TRBD1 (5 bases). Trimming removed 0 bases at V and 6 bases at J, with 8 bases between. Per germline, CDR1 SGHTA and CDR2 FQGNSA. The CDR3 consists of 13 residues.

The chain links TRBV2 to TRBJ1-2, with D uncertain. In germline, CDR1 is SNHLY, CDR2 FYNNEI. This CDR3 is built from 14 residues. Trimming removed 5 bases at V and 0 bases at J, with 10 bases between. The CDR3 protein is CASSRARTNYGYTF. Here the CDR3 DNA reads TGTGCCAGCAGTAGGGCCAGAACTAACTATGGCTACACCTTC.

The chain carries TRBV14 and TRBJ1-4; no clear D gene. V was trimmed by 4 bases and J by 10 bases, leaving 13 bases between them. The CDR3 is 13 amino acids. Germline CDR1 SGHDN, CDR2 FVKESK. The CDR3 loop is CASSLDPGGKLFF. In DNA, the CDR3 is TGTGCCAGCAGCCTGGATCCAGGCGGAAAACTGTTTTTT.